The 9 T cell receptor beta chains below come from one sample, sequenced in a study of blood T cell repertoires in COVID-19. Generated by immunoSEQ multiplex PCR, the TCRdb table keeps only in-frame clones and is missing some. The table includes approximately 50,000 clones, 82% detected once. Material: peripheral blood. These receptor sequences come from a man older than 75 with COVID-19, enrolled during active disease.

The chain has TRBV5-6 and TRBJ1-6, with 9 positions matching TRBD1. Trimming removed 4 bases from V and 7 bases from J; junction bases left unmatched: 9. The CDR3 totals 16 residues. CDR1 and CDR2 (germline): SGHDT, YYEEEE. The CDR3, as DNA: TGTGCCAGCAGCCCTCGGGACAGGGTAGTGAATTCACCCCTCCACTTT. It codes for CASSPRDRVVNSPLHF.

This clone has just one count. J is TRBJ2-1 and V is TRBV6-6; possibly TRBD2 for D (5 bases). The V gene's germline CDR1 is MNHNY and CDR2 SVGAGI (reference sequence). The CDR3 covers 13 residues. With 8 bases removed from V and 5 bases from J, the gap between germline ends came to 13 bases. CDR3 in DNA: TGTGCCAGCCGAGGGCCAGAAGACAATGAGCAGTTCTTC. Encoded protein: CASRGPEDNEQFF.

The chain carries TRBV6-2 or TRBV6-3 and TRBJ2-2; 8 bases line up with TRBD1. V shed 4 bases and J 0 bases; nucleotides not matched to a gene: 7. Germline lookup yields CDR1 MNHEY and CDR2 SVGEGT. CDR3 length equals 17 residues. CDR3 residues: CASSFNRGEPNTGELFF. The CDR3 DNA sequence: TGTGCCAGCAGTTTTAACAGGGGGGAACCGAACACCGGGGAGCTGTTTTTT.

J is TRBJ2-1 and V is TRBV29-1; D may be TRBD1 (5 bases). Germline lookup yields CDR1 SQVTM and CDR2 ANQGSEA. The CDR3 is 11 amino acids. With 5 bases removed from V and 6 bases from J, the gap between germline ends came to 8 bases. CDR3 nucleotides: TGCAGCGTTCGACAGTTCAATGAGCAGTTCTTC. Encoded protein: CSVRQFNEQFF.

The chain employs TRBV6-5 and TRBJ1-3; 7 bases fit TRBD1. This CDR3 has 14 amino acids. Germline-derived CDR1 and CDR2 are MNHEY and SVGAGI. The ends lost 6 bases at V and 3 bases at J; junction bases unmatched: 5. The CDR3 DNA reads as TGTGCCAGCAGGGCGGACAGGTTTGGAAACACCATATATTTT. It is translated as CASRADRFGNTIYF.

The chain combines TRBV5-1 with TRBJ2-7, with D tentatively TRBD1 (6 bases). Between the trimmed V and J ends, which lost 0 bases and 6 bases, there was a span of 22 bases. Germline CDR1 reads SGHRS; CDR2 reads YFSETQ. The CDR3 totals 17 residues. CDR3 in amino acids: CASSLANPQLSGAEQYF. CDR3 nucleotide sequence: TGCGCCAGCAGCTTGGCCAACCCACAACTTTCAGGGGCCGAGCAGTACTTC.

The gene calls are TRBV4-2 and TRBJ2-7; TRBD1 agrees at 10 bases. The V gene's germline CDR1 is LGHNA and CDR2 YNFKEQ. The CDR3 contains 17 residues. V gave up 3 bases and J gave up 5 bases; unmatched junction bases: 13. The CDR3 nucleotides read TGTGCCAGCAGCCAGGTTATCCGGGACAGGGGTTTCCACGAGCAGTACTTC. Translation gives CASSQVIRDRGFHEQYF.

This clone was detected once. V gene TRBV18 combines with J gene TRBJ1-2; 10 bases fit TRBD1. CDR3 length equals 15 residues. The J segment lost 2 bases and the V segment lost 5 bases, leaving 5 bases of the junction unmatched. Germline CDR1 reads KGHSH; CDR2 reads LQKENI. In DNA, the CDR3 is TGTGCCAGCTCAAGAAGGACAGGGGGAAACTATGGCTACACCTTC. The encoded protein is CASSRRTGGNYGYTF.

J is TRBJ2-1 and V is TRBV24-1; TRBD2 aligns across 9 bases. The CDR3 consists of 17 residues. J gave up 0 bases and V 3 bases, and 5 bases lay outside the gene matches. Germline V gene sequence: CDR1 KGHDR, CDR2 SFDVKD. The CDR3 DNA sequence: TGTGCCACCAGTGATCCAATTAGCGGGAGCTCCTACAATGAGCAGTTCTTC. Translation: CATSDPISGSSYNEQFF.